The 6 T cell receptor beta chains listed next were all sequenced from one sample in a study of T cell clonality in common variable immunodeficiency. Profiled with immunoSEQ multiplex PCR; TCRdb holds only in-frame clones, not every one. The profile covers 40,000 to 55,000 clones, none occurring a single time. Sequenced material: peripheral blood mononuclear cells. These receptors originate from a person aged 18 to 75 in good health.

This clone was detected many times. The part of the CDR3 DNA that was read is TGTGCCAGCAGCTTAGAGGGGATAAATGAAAAA. Translated, it gives CASSLEGINEK. The CDR3 reads in full as CASSLEGINEKLFF. This chain links TRBV7-9 with TRBJ1-4, with D tentatively TRBD1 (5 bases). The read halts 3 residues ahead of the CDR3 end, with the missing end drawn from the germline J gene. The CDR3 has 14 amino acids. Looked up from germline, CDR1 is SEHNR and CDR2 is FQNEAQ (reference sequence). V lost 1 base to trimming and J lost 5 bases, with 8 bases between them.

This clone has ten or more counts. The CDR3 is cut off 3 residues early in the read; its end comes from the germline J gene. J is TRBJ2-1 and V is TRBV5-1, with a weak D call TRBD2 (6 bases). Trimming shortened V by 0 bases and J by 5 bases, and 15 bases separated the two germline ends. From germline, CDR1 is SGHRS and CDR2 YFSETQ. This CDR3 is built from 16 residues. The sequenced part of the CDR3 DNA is TGCGCCAGCAGCTTGGGTGGCGGGAACACTAACAATGAG. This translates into CASSLGGGNTNNE. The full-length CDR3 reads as CASSLGGGNTNNEQFF.

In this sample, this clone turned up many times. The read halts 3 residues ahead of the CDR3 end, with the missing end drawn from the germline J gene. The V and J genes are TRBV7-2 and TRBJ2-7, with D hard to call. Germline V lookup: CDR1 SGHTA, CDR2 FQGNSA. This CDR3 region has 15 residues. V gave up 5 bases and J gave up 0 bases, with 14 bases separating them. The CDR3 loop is CASSPYNPGSYEQYF. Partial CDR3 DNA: TGTGCCAGCAGCCCATACAACCCTGGCTCCTACGAG.

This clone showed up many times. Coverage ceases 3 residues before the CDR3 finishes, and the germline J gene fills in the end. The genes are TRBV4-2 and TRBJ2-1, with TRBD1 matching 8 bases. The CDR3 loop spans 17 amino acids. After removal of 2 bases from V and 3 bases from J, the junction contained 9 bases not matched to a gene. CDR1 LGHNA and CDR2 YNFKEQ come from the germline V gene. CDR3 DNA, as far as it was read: TGTGCCAGCAGCCAATTCCCCCAGGGGGCCCACTACAATGAG. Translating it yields CASSQFPQGAHYNE. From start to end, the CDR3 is CASSQFPQGAHYNEQFF.

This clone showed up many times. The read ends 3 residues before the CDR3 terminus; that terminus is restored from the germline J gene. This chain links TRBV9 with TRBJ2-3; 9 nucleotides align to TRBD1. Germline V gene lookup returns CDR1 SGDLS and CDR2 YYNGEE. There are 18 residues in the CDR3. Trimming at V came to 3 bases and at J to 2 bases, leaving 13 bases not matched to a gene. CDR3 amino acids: CASSATDRTGAFTDTQYF. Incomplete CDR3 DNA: TGTGCCAGCAGCGCAACCGACCGGACAGGGGCCTTCACAGATACG.

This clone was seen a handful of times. This chain's CDR3 is CSARRGGSAGETQYF. CDR3 DNA (partial): TGCAGTGCTAGAAGGGGCGGGAGCGCGGGGGAGACC. The chain is built from TRBV20-1 and TRBJ2-5; 7 nucleotides match TRBD2. The read stops 3 residues short of the end of the CDR3; the missing end is completed from the germline J gene. CDR1 and CDR2 (germline): DFQATT, SNEGSKA (reference sequence). The CDR3 extends over 15 amino acids. V dropped 2 bases and J dropped 5; count of bases not matched to a gene: 11.